The source of this TCR beta chain is a study of blood T cells in healthy people across ages. Findings and caveats of the study: Older age went with lower TCR beta diversity per million T cells, in a roughly linear way.

Isolated per sample were at least 7 million PBMCs. With regard to this clonotype: Its target is unknown.

CDR1 and CDR2 (germline): SGHTA, FQGNSA. The CDR3 extends over 14 amino acids. Trimming took 0 bases from V and 5 from J, leaving 9 bases between them. A sample-barcoded 5' primer and a J-beta primer mix were used in a second PCR of roughly 6 to 11 cycles. TCRdb reprocessed the 5' RACE reads via MiXCR and lists one record per CDR3 protein. The sample shows about 1.7 million distinct CDR3 sequences, 28% of them seen only once. The V gene is TRBV7-2, the J gene TRBJ2-3; D remains ambiguous. This TCR was sampled from a young woman in good health. Sequencing used blood. The CDR3, as DNA: TGTGCCAGCAGCTTAGCGGAAGCTAGAGATACGCAGTATTTT. The encoded protein is CASSLAEARDTQYF.